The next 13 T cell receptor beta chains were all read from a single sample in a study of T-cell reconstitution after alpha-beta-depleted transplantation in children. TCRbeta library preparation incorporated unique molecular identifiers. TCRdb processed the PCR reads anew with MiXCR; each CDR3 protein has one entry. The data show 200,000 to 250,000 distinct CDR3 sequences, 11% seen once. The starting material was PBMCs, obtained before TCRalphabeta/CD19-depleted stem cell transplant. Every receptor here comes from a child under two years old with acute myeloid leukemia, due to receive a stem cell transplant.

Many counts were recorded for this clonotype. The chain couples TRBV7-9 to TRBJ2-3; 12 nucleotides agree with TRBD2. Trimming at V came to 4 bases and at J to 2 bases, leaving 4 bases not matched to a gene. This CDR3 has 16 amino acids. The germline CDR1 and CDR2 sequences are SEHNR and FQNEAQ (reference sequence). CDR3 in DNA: TGTGCCAGCAGCTCTCGGACTAGCGGGGTCACAGATACGCAGTATTTT. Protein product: CASSSRTSGVTDTQYF.

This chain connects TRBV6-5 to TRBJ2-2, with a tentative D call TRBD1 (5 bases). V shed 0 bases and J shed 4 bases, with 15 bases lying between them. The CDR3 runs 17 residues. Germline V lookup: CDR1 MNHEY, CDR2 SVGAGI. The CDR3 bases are TGTGCCAGCAGTTACTCGACAGTCAGGACCTTCACCGGGGAGCTGTTTTTT. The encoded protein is CASSYSTVRTFTGELFF.

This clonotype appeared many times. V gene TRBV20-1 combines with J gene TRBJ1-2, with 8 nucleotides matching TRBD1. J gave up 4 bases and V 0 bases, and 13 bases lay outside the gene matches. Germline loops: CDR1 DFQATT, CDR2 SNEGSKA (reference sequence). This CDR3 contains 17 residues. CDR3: CSARDTGNRGSTYGYTF. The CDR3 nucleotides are TGCAGTGCTAGAGATACGGGGAACAGGGGGTCCACCTATGGCTACACCTTC.

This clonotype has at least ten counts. This CDR3 is CASTKTGTEYNEQFF. CDR3 bases: TGCGCCAGCACCAAAACCGGGACAGAGTACAATGAGCAGTTCTTC. This chain uses TRBV5-1 with TRBJ2-1; TRBD1 matches 7 bases. Germline CDR1 is SGHRS and CDR2 is YFSETQ. The V gene end was trimmed by 6 bases and the J gene end by 4 bases; junction bases not matched to a gene: 10. CDR3 length equals 15 residues.

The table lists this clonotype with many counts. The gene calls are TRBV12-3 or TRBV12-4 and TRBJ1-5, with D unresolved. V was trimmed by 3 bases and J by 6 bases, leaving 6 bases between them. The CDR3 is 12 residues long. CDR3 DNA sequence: TGTGCCAGCAGTTTCCACCCTCAGCCCCAGCATTTT. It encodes CASSFHPQPQHF.

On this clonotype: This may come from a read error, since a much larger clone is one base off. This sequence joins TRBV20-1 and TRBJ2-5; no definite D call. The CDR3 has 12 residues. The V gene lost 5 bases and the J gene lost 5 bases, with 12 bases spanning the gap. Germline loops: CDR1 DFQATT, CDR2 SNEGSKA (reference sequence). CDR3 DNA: TGCAGTGCTTGTCTGAGGCGGGAGACCCAGTACTTC. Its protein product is CSACLRRETQYF.

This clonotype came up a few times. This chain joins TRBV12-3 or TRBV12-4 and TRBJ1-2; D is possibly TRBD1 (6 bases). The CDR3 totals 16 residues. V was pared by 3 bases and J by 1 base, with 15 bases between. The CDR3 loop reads CASSFRQAPVNYGYTF. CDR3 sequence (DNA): TGTGCCAGCAGTTTCAGACAGGCCCCCGTTAACTATGGCTACACCTTC.

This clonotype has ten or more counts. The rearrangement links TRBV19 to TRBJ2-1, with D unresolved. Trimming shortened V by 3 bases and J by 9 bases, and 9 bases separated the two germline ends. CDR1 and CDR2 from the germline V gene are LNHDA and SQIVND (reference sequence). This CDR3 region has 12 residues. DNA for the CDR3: TGTGCCAGTAGTATGGGGTACGGTGAGCAGTTCTTC. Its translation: CASSMGYGEQFF.

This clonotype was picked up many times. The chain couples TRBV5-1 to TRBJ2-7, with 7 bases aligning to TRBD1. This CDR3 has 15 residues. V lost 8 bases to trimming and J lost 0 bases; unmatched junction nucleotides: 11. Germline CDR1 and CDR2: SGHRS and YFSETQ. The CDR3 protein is CASRRADRSSYEQYF. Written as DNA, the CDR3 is TGCGCCAGTAGAAGGGCGGACAGGAGCTCCTACGAGCAGTACTTC.

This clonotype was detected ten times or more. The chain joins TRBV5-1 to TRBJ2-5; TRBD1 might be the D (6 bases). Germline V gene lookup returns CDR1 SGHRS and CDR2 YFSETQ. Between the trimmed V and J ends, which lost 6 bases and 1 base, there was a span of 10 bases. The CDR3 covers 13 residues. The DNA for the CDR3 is TGCGCCAGCACTGACAGGCCCCAAGAGACCCAGTACTTC. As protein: CASTDRPQETQYF.

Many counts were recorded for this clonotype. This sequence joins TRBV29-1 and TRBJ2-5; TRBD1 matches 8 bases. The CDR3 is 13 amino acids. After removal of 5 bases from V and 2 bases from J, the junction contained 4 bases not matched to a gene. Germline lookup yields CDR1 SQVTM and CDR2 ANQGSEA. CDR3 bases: TGCAGCGTTTCGGGGACAGGTCAAGAGACCCAGTACTTC. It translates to CSVSGTGQETQYF. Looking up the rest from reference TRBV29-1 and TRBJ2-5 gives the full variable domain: SAVISQKPSRDICQRGTSLTIQCQVDSQVTMMFWYRQQPGQSLTLIATANQGSEATYESGFVIDKFPISRPNLTFSTLTVSNMSPEDSSIYLCSVSGTGQETQYFGPGTRLLVL.

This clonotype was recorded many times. This chain's CDR3 is CAISATSSVETQYF. CDR3 DNA sequence: TGTGCCATCAGTGCGACTAGCTCGGTGGAGACCCAGTACTTC. The chain recombines TRBV10-3 with TRBJ2-5; TRBD2 matches 7 bases. This CDR3 spans 14 amino acids. The J segment lost 5 bases and the V segment lost 4 bases, leaving 7 bases of the junction unmatched. Germline CDR1 and CDR2: ENHRY and SYGVKD.

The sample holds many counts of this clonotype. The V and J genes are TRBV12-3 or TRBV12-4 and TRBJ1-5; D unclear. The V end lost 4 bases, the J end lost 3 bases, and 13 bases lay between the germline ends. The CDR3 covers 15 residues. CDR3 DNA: TGTGCCAGCAGTTCAATCTCTGGATACAATCAGCCCCAGCATTTT. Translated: CASSSISGYNQPQHF.